This T cell receptor (beta chain) is from a study of T cell responses to AZD1222 COVID-19 vaccine. General observations from the study: Most donors were white British, females outnumbered males, and clonal diversity was possibly underestimated. Along spike, vaccine-associated CD4 TCRs were found throughout, with dominance at 160-218 and 743-854. Once two AZD1222 doses were given, Spike-specific TCR breadth and depth went up. Repertoire sampling occurred only after the peak T cell response.

CDR1 is MGHDK and CDR2 is SYGVNS in the germline V gene. The CDR3 loop spans 14 amino acids. Trimming cost V 5 bases and J 4 bases; bases outside gene matches: 7. About this clone: Its specificity is not known.

The data were produced by immunoSEQ multiplex PCR, yet TCRdb's version contains in-frame clones alone and is incomplete. The sample includes 130,000 to 150,000 clones, around nine tenths of them seen just once. The rearrangement links TRBV25-1 to TRBJ2-7, with 8 bases lining up with TRBD2. The clonotype was recovered from an adult in good health. Here the sequenced sample was peripheral blood, taken on day 0 of MenACWY control vaccination. This CDR3 is CASSTRLASYEQYF. CDR3 coding DNA: TGTGCCAGCAGTACGCGACTAGCGAGTTACGAGCAGTACTTC.